These 6 T cell receptor beta chains originate from one sample sequenced in a study of T cells after yellow fever vaccination. TCRdb reprocessed the 5' RACE reads with MiXCR, giving one entry per CDR3 protein. The data hold some 500,000 distinct CDR3 sequences, with less than 15% observed a single time. The sample was PBMCs, taken on the day of the yellow fever booster vaccination. All receptors come from a young man who received the YFV17D yellow fever vaccine.

The chain uses TRBV7-9 and TRBJ1-1, with D unresolved. CDR3 size: 11 residues. The V end lost 7 bases, the J end lost 4 bases, and 7 bases lay between the germline ends. Germline values: CDR1 SEHNR, CDR2 FQNEAQ (reference sequence). CDR3 region: CASIEGTEAFF. The CDR3 DNA reads TGTGCCAGCATCGAAGGCACTGAAGCTTTCTTT.

Regarding this clonotype: Germline is not matched at one junction end, which may reflect a read error. This sequence joins TRBV20-1 and TRBJ2-2, with a weak D call TRBD2 (6 bases). Germline V lookup: CDR1 DFQATT, CDR2 SNEGSKA (reference sequence). This CDR3 contains 16 residues. CDR3 protein: CCARDFYREYTGELFF. CDR3 DNA sequence: TGCTGTGCTAGAGATTTCTACCGGGAGTACACCGGGGAGCTGTTTTTT.

The chain links TRBV24-1 to TRBJ2-1; weak D call: TRBD2 (6 bases). Germline V CDR1 and CDR2: KGHDR, SFDVKD. This CDR3 spans 18 amino acids. Trimming cost V 2 bases and J 1 base, with 17 bases left between them. The CDR3 DNA is TGTGCCACCAGTGATTCAGGGACTGGGCTAGTTTCCTACAATGAGCAGTTCTTC. Translated, it gives CATSDSGTGLVSYNEQFF.

The table lists this clonotype with a few counts. The gene calls are TRBV20-1 and TRBJ1-6; TRBD1 is a possible D gene (6 bases). The CDR3 loop spans 15 amino acids. The V end lost 5 bases, the J end lost 3 bases, and 14 bases lay between the germline ends. The germline CDR1 and CDR2 sequences are DFQATT and SNEGSKA (reference sequence). The CDR3 loop is CSAYVTGYYNSPLHF. The CDR3 DNA reads TGCAGTGCTTACGTCACAGGGTACTATAATTCACCCCTCCACTTT.

The rearrangement links TRBV28 to TRBJ2-2; D not resolved. CDR3 length equals 13 residues. Trimming removed 3 bases at V and 4 bases at J, with 6 bases between. Per germline, CDR1 MDHEN and CDR2 SYDVKM. In DNA, the CDR3 is TGTGCCAGCAGTTTTAGAGTCACCGGGGAGCTGTTTTTT. The encoded protein is CASSFRVTGELFF.

The chain combines TRBV7-2 with TRBJ2-1, with D perhaps TRBD1 (5 bases). The V end lost 3 bases, the J end lost 5 bases, and 11 bases lay between the germline ends. The CDR3 has 14 residues. The germline CDR1 and CDR2 sequences are SGHTA and FQGNSA. The CDR3 bases are TGTGCCAGCAGCTTGACAGCCTCTAACAATGAGCAGTTCTTC. Its translation is CASSLTASNNEQFF.